This T cell receptor beta chain was captured by sequencing in a study of blood T cells in healthy people across ages. This clonotype was picked up a small number of times. Its antigen remains unknown. The germline CDR1 and CDR2 sequences are SGHTA and FQGNSA. With 3 bases removed from V and 6 bases from J, the gap between germline ends came to 12 bases. CDR3 length: 14 residues. Using a J-beta primer mix together with a sample-barcoded 5' primer, a second PCR was run for roughly 6 to 11 cycles. MiXCR, run by TCRdb on the 5' RACE reads, gives a single entry per CDR3 protein. The sample has about 1.4 million distinct CDR3 sequences, approximately 59% seen once. Study-level points and caveats: Comparison with aged donors showed that long-lived donors had more naive CD4+ cells and higher diversity.

The sequence was obtained from a man between 18 and 35 years old in good health. The sequenced material came from blood. This chain uses TRBV7-2 with TRBJ1-5; tentatively, D is TRBD1 (6 bases). The CDR3 sequence: CASSFGQGRQPQHF. The CDR3 region has the DNA TGTGCCAGCAGCTTCGGGCAGGGGCGTCAGCCCCAGCATTTT.